There are a few counts of the clone carrying this T cell receptor beta chain. Its cognate antigen is unknown. Researchers reported that TCR beta cDNA libraries carried unique molecular identifiers. TCRdb redid the calling of the PCR reads with MiXCR, one entry per CDR3 protein. The sample consists of 800,000 to 950,000 distinct CDR3 sequences, roughly 58% of them appearing once. The germline V gene has CDR1 SEHNR and CDR2 FQNEAQ (reference sequence). J lost 3 bases, V lost 6 bases, and 10 bases had no gene match. CDR3 size: 17 residues. The data stem from a study of post-analysis software for immune sequencing data. As for the study in general: As for disease course, relapsing-remitting, secondary progressive and progressive-relapsing multiple sclerosis were all included.

The study's findings and limits: The study found TRBV5-6, TRBV5-1 and TRBV20-1 among roughly 5 TRBV segments more frequent in patients than controls. Under F measure analysis, samples from one preparation batch co-clustered strongly. Those with multiple sclerosis, the patient group, showed significantly lower normalized Chao1 diversity than controls.

The source material was blood. This TCR was recovered from a girl aged 10-17 years with multiple sclerosis. This chain connects TRBV7-9 to TRBJ2-1, with TRBD2 matching over 11 bases. The CDR3 here is CASSLTSGARNYNEQFF. Here the CDR3 DNA reads TGTGCCAGCAGTCTGACTAGCGGGGCTAGAAACTACAATGAGCAGTTCTTC. Full variable domain (outside the CDR3, taken from reference TRBV7-9 and TRBJ2-1): DTGVSQNPRHKITKRGQNVTFRCDPISEHNRLYWYRQTLGQGPEFLTYFQNEAQLEKSRLLSDRFSAERPKGSFSTLEIQRTEQGDSAMYLCASSLTSGARNYNEQFFGPGTRLTVL.